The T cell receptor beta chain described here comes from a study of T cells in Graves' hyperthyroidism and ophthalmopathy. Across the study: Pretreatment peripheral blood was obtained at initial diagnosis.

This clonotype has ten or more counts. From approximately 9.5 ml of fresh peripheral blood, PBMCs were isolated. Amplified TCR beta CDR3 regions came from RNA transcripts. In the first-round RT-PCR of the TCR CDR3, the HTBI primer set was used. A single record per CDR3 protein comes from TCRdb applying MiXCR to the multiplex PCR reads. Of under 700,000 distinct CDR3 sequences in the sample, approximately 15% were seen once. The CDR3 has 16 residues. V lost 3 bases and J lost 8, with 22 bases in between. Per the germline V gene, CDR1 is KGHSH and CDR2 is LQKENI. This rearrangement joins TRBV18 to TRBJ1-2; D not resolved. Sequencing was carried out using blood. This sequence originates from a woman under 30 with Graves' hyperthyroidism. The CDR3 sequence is CASSPLSFSLVEGYTF. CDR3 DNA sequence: TGTGCCAGCTCACCTCTCTCTTTTAGCCTGGTTGAGGGCTACACCTTC.